This T cell receptor beta chain emerged from a study of Ad26.COV2.S vaccination and SARS-CoV-2 variants. Treatment meaning: around 19 received Ad26.COV2.S at low or high dose, single or two shots; 5 received placebo; per-sample allocation not given. All samples were drawn on day 63, counting from the first vaccine or placebo injection. The table came from immunoSEQ multiplex PCR; TCRdb's copy has only in-frame clones and leaves some out. The data hold 330,000 or so clones, with roughly nine tenths observed a single time. Per the germline V gene, CDR1 is KGHSH and CDR2 is LQKENI. With 3 bases removed from V and 0 bases from J, the gap between germline ends came to 5 bases. This CDR3 contains 13 residues. Study-wide results and limits: Vaccinated individuals (as opposed to placebo recipients) had higher spike-specific TCR breadth.

Worth noting for this clone: Antigen: not known. This same CDR3 is encoded by further DNA sequences in the sample.

Sequenced here: peripheral blood, sampled in a trial of Ad26.COV2.S vaccine versus placebo. The sequence came from a person aged 18-60 years who received the Ad26.COV2.S COVID-19 vaccine or a placebo. This sequence joins TRBV18 and TRBJ1-1; D not certain. CDR3 coding DNA: TGTGCCAGCTCACCCCCGATGAACACTGAAGCTTTCTTT. Its translation is CASSPPMNTEAFF.